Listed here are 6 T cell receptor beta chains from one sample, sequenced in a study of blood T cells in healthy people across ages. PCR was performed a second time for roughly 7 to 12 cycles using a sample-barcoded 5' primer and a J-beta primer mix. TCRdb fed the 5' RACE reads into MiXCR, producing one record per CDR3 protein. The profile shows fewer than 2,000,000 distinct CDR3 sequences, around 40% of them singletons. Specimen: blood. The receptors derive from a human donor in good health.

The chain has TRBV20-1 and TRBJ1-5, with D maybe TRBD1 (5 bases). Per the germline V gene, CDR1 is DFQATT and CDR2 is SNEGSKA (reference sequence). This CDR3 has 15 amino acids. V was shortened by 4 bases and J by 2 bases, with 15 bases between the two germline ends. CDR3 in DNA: TGCAGTGCTATAACGACCGGGACGCGCAATCAGCCCCAGCATTTT. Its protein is CSAITTGTRNQPQHF.

In DNA form, the CDR3 reads TGTGCCAGCTGCAGGACCGATGAGCAGTTCTTC. Protein: CASCRTDEQFF. The chain joins TRBV12-3 or TRBV12-4 to TRBJ2-1; unclear D gene. V gave up 8 bases and J gave up 8 bases, with 10 bases separating them. The CDR3 sequence is 11 residues long.

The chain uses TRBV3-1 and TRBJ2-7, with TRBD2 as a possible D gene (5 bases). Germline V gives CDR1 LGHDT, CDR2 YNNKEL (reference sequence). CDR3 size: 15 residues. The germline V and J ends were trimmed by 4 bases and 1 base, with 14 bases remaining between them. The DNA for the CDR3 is TGTGCCAGCAGCCCCAAAGCGGACCTATCCTACGAGCAGTACTTC. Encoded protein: CASSPKADLSYEQYF.

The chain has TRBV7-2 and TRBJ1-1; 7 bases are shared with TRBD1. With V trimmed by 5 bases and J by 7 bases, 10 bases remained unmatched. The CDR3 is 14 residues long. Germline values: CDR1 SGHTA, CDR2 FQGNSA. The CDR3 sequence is CASSPTLRDSEAFF. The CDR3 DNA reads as TGTGCCAGCAGCCCGACACTCCGGGACAGTGAAGCTTTCTTT.

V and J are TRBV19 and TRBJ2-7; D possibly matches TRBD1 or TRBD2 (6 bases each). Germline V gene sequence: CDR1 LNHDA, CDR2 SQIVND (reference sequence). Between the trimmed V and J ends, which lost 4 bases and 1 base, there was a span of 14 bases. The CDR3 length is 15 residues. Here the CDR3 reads CASSTGAKGSYEQYF. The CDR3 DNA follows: TGTGCCAGTAGTACGGGGGCCAAGGGGTCCTACGAGCAGTACTTC.

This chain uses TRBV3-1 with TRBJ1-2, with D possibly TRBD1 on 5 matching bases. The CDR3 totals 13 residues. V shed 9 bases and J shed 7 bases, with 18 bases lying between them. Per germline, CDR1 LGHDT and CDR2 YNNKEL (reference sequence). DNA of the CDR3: TGTGCCAGAAGTCTCGGGACCCAGGTTGGCTACACCTTC. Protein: CARSLGTQVGYTF.